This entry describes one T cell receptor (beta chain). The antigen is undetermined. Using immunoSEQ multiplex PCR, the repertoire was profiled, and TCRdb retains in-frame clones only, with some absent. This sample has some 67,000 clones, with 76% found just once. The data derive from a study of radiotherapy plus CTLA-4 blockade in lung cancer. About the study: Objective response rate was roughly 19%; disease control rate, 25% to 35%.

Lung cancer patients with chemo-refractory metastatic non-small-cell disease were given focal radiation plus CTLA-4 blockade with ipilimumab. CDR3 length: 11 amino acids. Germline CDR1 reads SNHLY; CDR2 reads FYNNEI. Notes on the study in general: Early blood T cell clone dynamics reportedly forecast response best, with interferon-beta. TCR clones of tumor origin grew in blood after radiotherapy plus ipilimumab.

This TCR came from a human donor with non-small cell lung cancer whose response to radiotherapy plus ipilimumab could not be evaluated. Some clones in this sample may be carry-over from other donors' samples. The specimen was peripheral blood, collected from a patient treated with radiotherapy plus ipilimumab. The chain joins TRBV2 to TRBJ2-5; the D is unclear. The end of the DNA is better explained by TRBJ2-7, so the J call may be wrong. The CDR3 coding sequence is TGTGCCAGCAGTCCCGCCTACGAGCAGTACTTC. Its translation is CASSPAYEQYF.